The 8 T cell receptor beta chains below come from one sample, sequenced in a study of blood T cell repertoires in COVID-19. Profiling relied on immunoSEQ multiplex PCR, and the TCRdb table lists in-frame clones only, not all of them. This sample has 250,000 to 350,000 clones; roughly 88% occur once, and the top ten carry 3%. Sample: peripheral blood. These receptors were taken from a woman in her twenties or thirties with active or convalescent COVID-19.

The V gene is TRBV9, the J gene TRBJ2-3; D uncertain. The CDR3 is 15 residues long. V was pared by 0 bases and J by 0 bases, with 8 bases between. Germline V lookup: CDR1 SGDLS, CDR2 YYNGEE. The CDR3 here is CASSVGPSSTDTQYF. The CDR3 DNA is TGTGCCAGCAGCGTAGGGCCTTCTAGCACAGATACGCAGTATTTT.

This chain links TRBV21-1 with TRBJ1-5. TRBV21-1 is annotated as a pseudogene. The CDR3 loop spans 18 amino acids. Written as DNA, the CDR3 is TGTGCCAGCAGCCCAGAGGGTATCGTCCTTTATAGCAATCAGCCCCAGCATTTT. Protein: CASSPEGIVLYSNQPQHF.

The V call is TRBV30, the J call TRBJ1-2; D perhaps matches TRBD1 (5 bases). Germline loops: CDR1 GTSNPN, CDR2 SVGIG (reference sequence). V dropped 8 bases and J dropped 0 bases, with 7 bases sitting between them. This CDR3 is 11 amino acids long. The CDR3 bases are TGTGCCGTCAGGGCTAACTATGGCTACACCTTC. Amino acids: CAVRANYGYTF.

This chain connects TRBV10-3 to TRBJ1-6, with TRBD1 as a possible D gene (5 bases). The CDR3 is 15 amino acids. The germline V gene has CDR1 ENHRY and CDR2 SYGVKD. Trimming left V 3 bases short and J 7 bases short, with 13 bases between. The CDR3 is CAISDPRVENSPLHF. Written as DNA, the CDR3 is TGTGCCATCAGTGATCCCAGGGTAGAGAATTCACCCCTCCACTTT.

This chain uses TRBV9 with TRBJ1-4, with D perhaps TRBD1 (5 bases). V was cut by 0 bases and J by 3 bases, with 9 bases left in between. Per the germline V gene, CDR1 is SGDLS and CDR2 is YYNGEE. The CDR3 covers 15 residues. The CDR3 loop reads CASSVAGGANEKLFF. The CDR3 DNA is TGTGCCAGCAGCGTAGCGGGGGGGGCTAATGAAAAACTGTTTTTT.

The rearrangement joins TRBV9 to TRBJ2-3, with 8 bases aligning to TRBD2. Germline V gene lookup returns CDR1 SGDLS and CDR2 YYNGEE. The CDR3 runs 16 residues. V trimming: 4 bases; J trimming: 1 base; junction bases outside the gene matches: 8. Here the CDR3 DNA reads TGTGCCAGCAGCACGACGCGGGGGGTGGGCACAGATACGCAGTATTTT. Translating gives CASSTTRGVGTDTQYF.

The chain joins TRBV11-2 to TRBJ2-1, with D possibly TRBD1 on 6 matching bases. Germline values: CDR1 SGHAT, CDR2 FQNNGV. Between the trimmed V and J ends, which lost 5 bases and 6 bases, there was a span of 11 bases. The CDR3 contains 13 residues. CDR3 coding DNA: TGTGCCAGCAGCATGGACAGCCTCAATGAGCAGTTCTTC. Translating gives CASSMDSLNEQFF. The complete variable domain, with remaining parts taken from reference TRBV11-2 and TRBJ2-1, reads EAGVAQSPRYKIIEKRQSVAFWCNPISGHATLYWYQQILGQGPKLLIQFQNNGVVDDSQLPKDRFSAERLKGVDSTLKIQPAKLEDSAVYLCASSMDSLNEQFFGPGTRLTVL.

The chain combines TRBV7-3 with TRBJ1-1; no reliable D call. The CDR3 sequence is 15 residues long. Germline CDR1 reads SGHTA; CDR2 reads FQGTGA. Trimming removed 2 bases from V and 5 bases from J, with 15 bases in between. In DNA form, the CDR3 reads TGTGCCAGCAGCTTATCGGACCGGGGTAAGACTGAAGCTTTCTTT. Amino acids: CASSLSDRGKTEAFF.